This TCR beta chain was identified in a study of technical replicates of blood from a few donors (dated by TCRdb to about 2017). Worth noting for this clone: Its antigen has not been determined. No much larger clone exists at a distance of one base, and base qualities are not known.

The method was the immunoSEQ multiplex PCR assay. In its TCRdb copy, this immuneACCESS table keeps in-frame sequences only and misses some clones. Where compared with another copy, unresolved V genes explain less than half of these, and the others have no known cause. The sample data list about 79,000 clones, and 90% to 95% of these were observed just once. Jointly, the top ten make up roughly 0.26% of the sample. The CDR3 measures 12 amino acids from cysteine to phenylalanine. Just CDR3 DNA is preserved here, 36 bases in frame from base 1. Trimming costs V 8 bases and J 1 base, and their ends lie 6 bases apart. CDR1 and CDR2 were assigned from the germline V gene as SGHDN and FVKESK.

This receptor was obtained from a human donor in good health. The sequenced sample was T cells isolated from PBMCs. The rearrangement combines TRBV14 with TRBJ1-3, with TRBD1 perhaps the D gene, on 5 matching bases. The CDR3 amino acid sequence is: CASQGSGNTIYF. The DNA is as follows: TGTGCCAGCCAGGGATCTGGAAACACCATATATTTT.